This T cell receptor (beta chain) appears in the sequencing data of a study of CD8 T cells in ankylosing spondylitis. Study-level results: Clones linked with disease were CD8+ and fairly uncommon in the peripheral blood. Among TCR beta sequences, a motif of eight highly homologous variants appeared characteristic of ankylosing spondylitis blood. The clones that were linked to disease were reported to be significantly enriched in matched synovial fluid samples from ankylosing spondylitis patients.

TCRdb used MiXCR to reprocess the 5' RACE reads, holding one entry per CDR3 protein. The sample yields about 200,000 distinct CDR3 sequences, about 7% seen once. This clonotype occurred many times. Its antigen is currently unknown. CDR3 size: 16 residues. Germline-derived CDR1 and CDR2 are SQVTM and ANQGSEA. After removal of 0 bases from V and 4 bases from J, the junction contained 7 bases not matched to a gene. Sequenced sample: blood, either unsorted or a sorted T cell fraction (not recorded which). The TCR originated in a male donor with ankylosing spondylitis. V gene TRBV29-1 combines with J gene TRBJ2-3, with 10 bases lining up with TRBD1. Here the CDR3 reads CSVEDPGTGEADTQYF. CDR3 bases: TGCAGCGTTGAAGACCCCGGGACAGGGGAAGCAGATACGCAGTATTTT.